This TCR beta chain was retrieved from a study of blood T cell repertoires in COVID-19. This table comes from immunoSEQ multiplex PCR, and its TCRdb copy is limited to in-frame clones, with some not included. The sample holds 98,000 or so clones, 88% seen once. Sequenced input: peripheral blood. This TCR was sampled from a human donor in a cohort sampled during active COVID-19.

The CDR3 DNA reads TGTGCCAGCAGCTTAGAAGCGACAGGGAGGCGGAACACCATATATTTT. Translated: CASSLEATGRRNTIYF. The chain joins TRBV7-9 to TRBJ1-3, with 7 bases identical to TRBD1. This CDR3 contains 16 residues. Germline V gives CDR1 SEHNR, CDR2 FQNEAQ (reference sequence). Trimming cost V 1 base and J 7 bases; bases outside gene matches: 10.